Sequencing of this T cell receptor (beta chain) was carried out in a study of cytomegalovirus exposure and HLA in healthy donors. Study results and caveats: The authors confirmed in vitro that a few CMV-associated chains were specific for CMV antigens. Most subjects had HLA-A and HLA-B alleles reportedly predicted accurately by TCR beta sequences.

Concerning this clone itself: As yet, its antigen is unknown.

A multiplex PCR was run with 60 Vbeta primers and 13 Jbeta primers. Assay: immunoSEQ multiplex PCR; the TCRdb copy retains only in-frame clones and omits some. The table shows over 130,000 clones, with about three fifths occurring only once. This clonotype originated in a woman aged 55-70 years in good health and CMV-seropositive. Sample: PBMCs.

The DNA of the CDR3 is TGCGCCAGCAGCTTAGAATACAGGAAAGGAGACACTGAAGCTTTCTTT. Amino acid sequence: CASSLEYRKGDTEAFF. The rearrangement joins TRBV5-1 to TRBJ1-1; maybe TRBD1 (5 bases). CDR1 SGHRS and CDR2 YFSETQ come from the germline V gene. V shed 2 bases and J shed 3 bases, with 17 bases lying between them. The length of the CDR3 is 16 residues.